These 5 T cell receptor beta chains were sequenced from one sample in a study of beta chain features in type 1 diabetes. Every bit of the isolated RNA underwent reverse transcription, so sequencing read expressed TCRB transcripts. Produced via immunoSEQ multiplex PCR; TCRdb's table is partial and in-frame only. The sample holds under 500,000 clones, about 29% seen once. Sequencing was carried out using naive CD4+ T cells from blood. All receptors derive from a man aged 18 to 29 in good health.

The V and J genes are TRBV25-1 and TRBJ2-3, with 10 bases identical to TRBD2. CDR1 and CDR2 (germline): MGHDK, SYGVNS. The CDR3 covers 16 residues. J lost 2 bases, V lost 3 bases, and 5 bases had no gene match. CDR3 nucleotide sequence: TGTGCCAGCAGTGAGTTACTAGCGGGATCCACAGATACGCAGTATTTT. Its protein product is CASSELLAGSTDTQYF.

The sample holds a few counts of this clone. The rearrangement links TRBV14 to TRBJ2-6; D may match TRBD1 or TRBD2 (5 bases each). The CDR3 is made up of 14 amino acids. Germline V gene sequence: CDR1 SGHDN, CDR2 FVKESK. Trimming removed 5 bases from V and 0 bases from J, with 5 bases in between. The CDR3 reads CASSGTSGANVLTF. CDR3 DNA sequence: TGTGCCAGCAGCGGGACCTCTGGGGCCAACGTCCTGACTTTC. The full variable domain, its missing parts supplied by reference TRBV14 and TRBJ2-6, is EAGVTQFPSHSVIEKGQTVTLRCDPISGHDNLYWYRRVMGKEIKFLLHFVKESKQDESGMPNNRFLAERTGGTYSTLKVQPAELEDSGVYFCASSGTSGANVLTFGAGSRLTVL.

This clone has only a few counts. DNA for the CDR3: TGTGCCAGCAGCTTAGAAGGCAGGGGACTCGAGCAGTACTTC. It encodes CASSLEGRGLEQYF. This chain joins TRBV11-2 and TRBJ2-7; the D call may be TRBD1 or TRBD2 (6 bases each). CDR3 size: 14 residues. V lost 0 bases and J lost 6, with 12 bases in between. CDR1 is SGHAT, CDR2 FQNNGV, per germline.

This clone was seen more than once but under ten times. This chain connects TRBV30 to TRBJ1-1; D may be TRBD1 (5 bases). Trimming shortened V by 7 bases and J by 4 bases, and 16 bases separated the two germline ends. The CDR3 spans 13 residues. The germline V gene encodes CDR1 GTSNPN and CDR2 SVGIG (reference sequence). The CDR3 loop is CASREGLSTEAFF. As DNA, the CDR3 is TGTGCCTCCCGAGAGGGGCTCTCCACTGAAGCTTTCTTT.

This clone was seen only a few times. The gene calls are TRBV9 and TRBJ2-7; D is undetermined. Germline V gene sequence: CDR1 SGDLS, CDR2 YYNGEE. The CDR3 sequence is 15 residues long. The V gene lost 0 bases and the J gene lost 5 bases, with 15 bases spanning the gap. Written as DNA, the CDR3 is TGTGCCAGCAGCGTAGTCGAGGTGGGAACCCACGAGCAGTACTTC. It translates to CASSVVEVGTHEQYF.